The 5 T cell receptor beta chains in this list originate from one sample, sequenced in a study of cytomegalovirus exposure and HLA in healthy donors. It was with 60 Vbeta and 13 Jbeta primers that the PCR ran. The protocol was immunoSEQ multiplex PCR, while the TCRdb copy is restricted to in-frame clones and leaves out a portion. The sample has 100,000 to 150,000 clones, about 81% seen once. The sequenced material came from PBMCs. The receptors here all came from a woman aged 30 to 39 in good health and CMV-seronegative.

The chain links TRBV20-1 to TRBJ1-2; TRBD1 matches at 11 bases. Germline-derived CDR1 and CDR2 are DFQATT and SNEGSKA (reference sequence). The CDR3 has 11 residues. This CDR3 is CSYGTGGGYTF. CDR3 coding DNA: TGCAGCTACGGGACAGGGGGTGGCTACACCTTC.

The chain combines TRBV27 with TRBJ1-3; D is ambiguous. Germline V gene lookup returns CDR1 MNHEY and CDR2 SMNVEV (reference sequence). The CDR3 sequence is 15 residues long. Trimming took off 2 bases at V and 0 bases at J, with 8 bases between the two ends. As DNA, the CDR3 is TGTGCCAGCAGTTTACCCCGCGACTCTGGAAACACCATATATTTT. Protein product: CASSLPRDSGNTIYF.

The gene calls are TRBV29-1 and TRBJ2-1, with 15 bases identical to TRBD2. CDR3 length: 13 residues. CDR1 is SQVTM, CDR2 ANQGSEA, per germline. The CDR3 loop is CTAGTSGGYTRFF. The CDR3 DNA reads TGCACCGCCGGGACTAGCGGGGGGTACACCCGGTTCTTC.

The rearrangement joins TRBV16 to TRBJ1-6; D might be TRBD1 (6 bases). The length of the CDR3 is 15 residues. The V and J ends lost 10 bases and 0 bases respectively, with 13 bases between them. From germline, CDR1 is KGHSY and CDR2 FQNENV. In DNA, the CDR3 is TGTGCCACCCAGGGGCAGAGCTCCTATAATTCACCCCTCCACTTT. Residues: CATQGQSSYNSPLHF.

The chain uses TRBV7-2 and TRBJ1-1, with TRBD1 matching 8 bases. Looked up from germline, CDR1 is SGHTA and CDR2 is FQGNSA. The CDR3 spans 15 residues. V was pared by 4 bases and J by 4 bases, with 8 bases of the junction left unmatched. CDR3 bases: TGTGCCAGCAGCTCCAGACAGGGGAGGGGCACTGAAGCTTTCTTT. It is translated as CASSSRQGRGTEAFF.